These 12 T cell receptor beta chains were sequenced from one sample in a study of immune cell composition in non-small cell lung cancer. TCRdb's copy holds only in-frame clones and misses some; the assay was immunoSEQ multiplex PCR. The sample consists of several thousand clones, roughly two thirds of them appearing once. Normal lung was sampled as far from the tumour as possible, at least 3 cm. The sample taken for sequencing was non-adjacent lung tissue. These receptors were taken from a human donor with non-small cell lung cancer.

This chain uses TRBV7-8 with TRBJ1-5; no reliable D call. CDR3 size: 13 residues. V lost 1 base and J lost 6, with 7 bases in between. CDR1 is SGHVS and CDR2 is FQNEAQ in the germline V gene. The CDR3 loop is CASSLGGSQPQHF. The CDR3 DNA is TGTGCCAGCAGCTTAGGAGGGAGTCAGCCCCAGCATTTT.

V gene TRBV10-3 combines with J gene TRBJ2-2; a possible D gene is TRBD2 (6 bases). The CDR3 loop spans 15 amino acids. The germline V and J ends were trimmed by 2 bases and 4 bases, with 11 bases remaining between them. Per the germline V gene, CDR1 is ENHRY and CDR2 is SYGVKD. This CDR3 is CAISEKAGLTGELFF. The CDR3 DNA reads as TGTGCCATCAGTGAGAAGGCGGGGCTCACCGGGGAGCTGTTTTTT.

The V and J genes are TRBV10-3 and TRBJ2-1; possible D gene TRBD1, 6 bases. This CDR3 is built from 15 residues. CDR1 ENHRY and CDR2 SYGVKD come from the germline V gene. With 6 bases removed from V and 4 bases from J, the gap between germline ends came to 16 bases. CDR3 in amino acids: CAISNRGQPYNEQFF. The CDR3 DNA reads TGTGCCATCAGCAACAGAGGACAGCCATACAATGAGCAGTTCTTC.

This chain uses TRBV15 with TRBJ2-2, with D possibly matching TRBD2 (6 bases). This CDR3 is built from 15 residues. Deletions cut 1 base from V and 7 bases from J, with 13 bases between. Germline-derived CDR1 and CDR2 are LNHNV and YYDKDF (reference sequence). The CDR3 spells CATSRVEGRGGELFF. As DNA, the CDR3 is TGTGCCACCAGCAGAGTGGAGGGGCGAGGCGGGGAGCTGTTTTTT.

The genes are TRBV19 and TRBJ2-3; 10 nucleotides line up with TRBD2. V lost 0 bases and J lost 2; bases outside the gene matches: 5. This CDR3 has 17 residues. Per germline, CDR1 LNHDA and CDR2 SQIVND (reference sequence). The CDR3 is CASSIDWTSGYTDTQYF. The CDR3, as DNA: TGTGCCAGTAGTATAGATTGGACTAGCGGATACACAGATACGCAGTATTTT.

This rearrangement joins TRBV19 to TRBJ2-7; perhaps TRBD1 as D (6 bases). Germline loops: CDR1 LNHDA, CDR2 SQIVND (reference sequence). The CDR3 contains 14 residues. V shed 1 base and J shed 2 bases, with 9 bases lying between them. CDR3 nucleotides: TGTGCCAGTAGTATAGGCAGGGGCGCCTACGAGCAGTACTTC. Translated: CASSIGRGAYEQYF.

J is TRBJ2-1 and V is TRBV5-1; TRBD2 matches 9 bases. Unmatched junction bases numbered 7, after V lost 4 bases and J lost 5 bases. Germline values: CDR1 SGHRS, CDR2 YFSETQ. This CDR3 is 15 amino acids long. CDR3 region: CASSPWTSDNNEQFF. The CDR3 nucleotides are TGCGCCAGCAGCCCCTGGACTAGCGACAACAATGAGCAGTTCTTC.

This chain connects TRBV5-6 to TRBJ1-3; D is perhaps TRBD1 (5 bases). Germline CDR1 reads SGHDT; CDR2 reads YYEEEE. Trimming removed 1 base from V and 0 bases from J, with 14 bases in between. The CDR3 extends over 17 amino acids. CDR3 loop: CASSLRQSPVSGNTIYF. The CDR3 DNA reads as TGTGCCAGCAGCTTGAGACAGAGCCCAGTCTCTGGAAACACCATATATTTT.

The chain uses TRBV12-5 and TRBJ2-2, with D maybe TRBD2 (6 bases). The V end was cut by 6 bases, the J end by 5 bases, with 22 bases between. The germline CDR1 and CDR2 sequences are LGHNT and FRNRAP. The CDR3 totals 17 residues. The CDR3 region is CASGPSVLAFGTGELFF. The CDR3 DNA follows: TGTGCTAGTGGCCCAAGCGTCCTAGCGTTTGGGACCGGGGAGCTGTTTTTT.

The DNA for the CDR3 is TGTGCCAGCCAATACACGGGGGTAGAGACCCAGTACTTC. Protein product: CASQYTGVETQYF. The chain couples TRBV25-1 to TRBJ2-5, with D perhaps matching TRBD2 (6 bases). Between the trimmed V and J ends, which lost 8 bases and 4 bases, there was a span of 14 bases. The CDR3 contains 13 residues. Germline V gene data show CDR1 as MGHDK and CDR2 as SYGVNS.

Regarding this clone: Germline is not matched at one junction end, which may reflect a read error. The chain employs TRBV6-1 and TRBJ2-7; 9 bases fit TRBD2. The CDR3 extends over 13 amino acids. The germline gives CDR1 MNHNS, CDR2 SASEGT. CDR3 amino acids: CASSEYLGGLAFF. The CDR3 DNA reads TGTGCCAGCAGTGAATATTTAGGGGGACTAGCCTTCTTC.

V is TRBV2 and J is TRBJ2-2; 10 positions match TRBD2. CDR1 and CDR2 (germline): SNHLY, FYNNEI. The CDR3 is made up of 15 amino acids. V trimming: 8 bases; J trimming: 4 bases; junction bases outside the gene matches: 7. The CDR3 spells CASEGLAGVTGELFF. As DNA, the CDR3 is TGTGCCAGCGAAGGTCTAGCGGGGGTCACCGGGGAGCTGTTTTTT.